The clone carrying this TCR beta chain came up many times. Its antigen remains unidentified. Each CDR3 protein gets one entry after TCRdb re-called the reads with MiXCR. Among approximately 500,000 distinct CDR3 sequences listed, 16% were seen once. V lost 5 bases and J lost 4, with 9 bases in between. The CDR3 contains 13 residues. Looked up from germline, CDR1 is SGHTA and CDR2 is FQGTGA. This sample is part of a study of T cell repertoires in cytomegalovirus infection. Study at large: An indication of both CMV infection and matching HLA type came from public TCR beta signatures.

Broader study findings: Adding up the frequency of public TCR beta families identified people who carried CMV plus the relevant HLA. CMV-specific TCR beta clonotypes restricted by HLA-C dominated the ex vivo response.

Input material: CD8+ T cells from PBMCs. The source of this sequence is a human donor in good health (CMV status not recorded). Some clones in this sample may be carry-over from other donors' samples. The rearrangement joins TRBV7-3 to TRBJ2-1; D unresolved. CDR3 in amino acids: CASSIDAYNEQFF. In DNA form, the CDR3 reads TGTGCCAGCAGCATCGACGCTTACAATGAGCAGTTCTTC.